This T cell receptor (beta chain) appears in the sequencing data of a study of response to subunit inactivated influenza vaccine. Study-wide points: Each seasonal influenza vaccination recruits few new T cells, the authors suggested.

This clonotype was observed a few times. Its antigen is undetermined. TCRdb reprocessed the RT-PCR reads via MiXCR and lists one record per CDR3 protein. Of over 450,000 distinct CDR3 sequences in the sample, 10% to 15% were seen once. This CDR3 spans 16 amino acids. The chain has TRBV21-1 and TRBJ2-7; TRBD1, the table's D call, was not compared with the DNA. TRBV21-1 is labeled a pseudogene. This sequence originates from a man in his fifties who received an inactivated influenza vaccine. Sequenced material: PBMCs from blood, taken about 40 days after vaccination. The CDR3 DNA follows: TGTGCCAGCAGCAAAGAAGGGGGGGAAGGCTCCTACGAGCAGTACTTC. Protein sequence: CASSKEGGEGSYEQYF.